The 6 T cell receptor beta chains given below trace back to one sample, sequenced in a study of regulatory T cells in long-lasting Graves disease. The authors built TCR beta libraries using iRepertoire HTBI primers and Arm-PCR of CDR3 regions. TCRdb processed the multiplex PCR reads anew with MiXCR; each CDR3 protein has one entry. The sample gives about half a million distinct CDR3 sequences, around 12% of which show up once; roughly 8.2% is in the top ten. Indicated time point: newly diagnosed GD, antithyroid drugs for less than 3 months. With RNA extracted from PBMCs as input, the TCR library was made. This sample also appeared in a second study, on T cells in Graves' hyperthyroidism and ophthalmopathy.

Specimen: peripheral blood mononuclear cells (PBMCs), collected at new diagnosis, from a patient treated with antithyroid drugs. These receptors came from a woman aged 25-40 years with Graves disease.

V usage is TRBV4-3 and J usage is TRBJ2-7; D is possibly TRBD1 (5 bases). The V gene lost 0 bases and the J gene lost 0 bases, with 12 bases spanning the gap. The CDR3 covers 16 residues. Germline values: CDR1 LGHNA, CDR2 YSLEER. CDR3 DNA: TGCGCCAGCAGCCAAGATAGGGAAGGGGCCTCCTACGAGCAGTACTTC. It translates to CASSQDREGASYEQYF.

The chain has TRBV13 and TRBJ2-7; a possible D gene is TRBD2 (5 bases). The V end lost 5 bases, the J end lost 3 bases, and 14 bases lay between the germline ends. The CDR3 extends over 14 amino acids. Germline CDR1 PRHDT, CDR2 FYEKMQ (reference sequence). This chain's CDR3 is CASSHYHEGYEQYF. The CDR3 DNA reads TGTGCCAGCAGCCACTACCACGAGGGCTACGAGCAGTACTTC.

The chain combines TRBV20-1 with TRBJ2-1; D remains unclear. The V gene's germline CDR1 is DFQATT and CDR2 SNEGSKA (reference sequence). Trimming left V 0 bases short and J 1 base short, with 10 bases between. This CDR3 comprises 15 residues. The chain's CDR3 is CSARDLVGSYNEQFF. The DNA for the CDR3 is TGCAGTGCTAGAGACCTAGTGGGGTCCTACAATGAGCAGTTCTTC.

The table lists this clonotype with a few counts. The chain combines TRBV12-3 or TRBV12-4 with TRBJ2-7; D is possibly TRBD1 or TRBD2 (5 bases each). The CDR3 consists of 14 residues. V was pared by 3 bases and J by 6 bases, with 15 bases between. The CDR3 DNA sequence: TGTGCCAGCAGTTTCGACGGGACGAAGGGCGAGCAGTACTTC. Amino acid sequence: CASSFDGTKGEQYF.

This clonotype has at least ten counts. This rearrangement joins TRBV20-1 to TRBJ1-1; perhaps TRBD1 as D (5 bases). The CDR3 extends over 14 amino acids. Per germline, CDR1 DFQATT and CDR2 SNEGSKA (reference sequence). The CDR3 sequence is CSYSSSGGDTEAFF. The CDR3 nucleotides are TGCAGCTATAGCAGTTCAGGAGGGGACACTGAAGCTTTCTTT.

Details on this clonotype: At one of its ends the junction is not consistent with the germline gene, which may arise from a read error. The chain links TRBV25-1 to TRBJ1-3; 7 bases line up with TRBD1. In germline, CDR1 is MGHDK, CDR2 SYGVNS. The length of the CDR3 is 14 residues. The CDR3: CASRGTASGNTIYF. The CDR3 DNA follows: TGTGCCAGCAGAGGGACAGCCTCTGGAAACACTATATATTTT.